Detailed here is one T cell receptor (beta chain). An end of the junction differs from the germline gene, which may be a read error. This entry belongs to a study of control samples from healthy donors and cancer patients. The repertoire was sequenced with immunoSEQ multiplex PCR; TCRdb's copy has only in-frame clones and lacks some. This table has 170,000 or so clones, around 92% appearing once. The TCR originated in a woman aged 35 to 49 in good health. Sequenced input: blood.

The CDR3 region has the DNA TGTGCCAGCAGCTTAGCGGGCCAGCTGAAGACTGAAGCTTTCTTT. Residues: CASSLAGQLKTEAFF. The rearrangement links TRBV7-9 to TRBJ1-1; D gene ambiguous. Germline V gene lookup returns CDR1 SEHNR and CDR2 FQNEAQ (reference sequence). This CDR3 comprises 15 residues.